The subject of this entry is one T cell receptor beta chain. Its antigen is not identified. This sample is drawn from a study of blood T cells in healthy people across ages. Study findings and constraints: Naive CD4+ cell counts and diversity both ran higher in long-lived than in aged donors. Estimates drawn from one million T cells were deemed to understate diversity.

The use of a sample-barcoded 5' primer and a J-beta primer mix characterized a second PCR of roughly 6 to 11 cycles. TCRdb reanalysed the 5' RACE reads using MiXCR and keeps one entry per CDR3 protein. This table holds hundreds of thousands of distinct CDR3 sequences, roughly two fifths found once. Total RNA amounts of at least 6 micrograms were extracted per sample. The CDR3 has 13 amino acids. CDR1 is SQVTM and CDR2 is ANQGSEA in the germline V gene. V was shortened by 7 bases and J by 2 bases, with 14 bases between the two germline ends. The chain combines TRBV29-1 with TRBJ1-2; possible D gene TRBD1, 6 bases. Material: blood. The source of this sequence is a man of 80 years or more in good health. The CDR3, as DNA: TGCAGCGGGTATGCCGGGACAAACTATGGCTACACCTTC. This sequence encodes CSGYAGTNYGYTF.